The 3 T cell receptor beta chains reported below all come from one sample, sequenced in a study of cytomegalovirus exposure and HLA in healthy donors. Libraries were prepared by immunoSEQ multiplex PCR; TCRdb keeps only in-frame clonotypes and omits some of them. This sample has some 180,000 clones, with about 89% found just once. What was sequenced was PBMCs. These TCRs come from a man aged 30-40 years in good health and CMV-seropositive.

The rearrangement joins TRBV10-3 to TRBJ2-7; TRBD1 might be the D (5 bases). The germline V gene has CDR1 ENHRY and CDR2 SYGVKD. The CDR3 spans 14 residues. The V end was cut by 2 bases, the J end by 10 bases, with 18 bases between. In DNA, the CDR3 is TGTGCCATCAGTGAGCCGGACCCTACAGGTAACCAGTACTTC. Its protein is CAISEPDPTGNQYF.

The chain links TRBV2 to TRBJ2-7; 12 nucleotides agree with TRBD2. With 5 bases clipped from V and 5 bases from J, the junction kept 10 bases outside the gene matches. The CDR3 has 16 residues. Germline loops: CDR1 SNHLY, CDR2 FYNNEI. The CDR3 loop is CASSSSSSGGAHEQYF. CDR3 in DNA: TGTGCCAGCAGTAGCTCTTCTAGCGGGGGGGCCCACGAGCAGTACTTC.

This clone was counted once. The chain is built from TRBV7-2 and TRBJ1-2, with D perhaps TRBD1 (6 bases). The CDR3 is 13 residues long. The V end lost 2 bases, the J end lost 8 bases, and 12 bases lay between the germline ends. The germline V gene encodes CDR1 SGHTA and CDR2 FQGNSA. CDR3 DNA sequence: TGTGCCAGCAGCTTACAGGGGCACAACGGCTACACCTTC. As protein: CASSLQGHNGYTF.